These 32 T cell receptor beta chains were all obtained from the same sample, sequenced in a study of regulatory T cells in long-lasting Graves disease. Time point of the sample: newly diagnosed GD, antithyroid drugs for less than 3 months. PBMCs provided the RNA from which the TCR library was made. In building TCR beta libraries, iRepertoire HTBI primers were used together with Arm-PCR of CDR3 regions. MiXCR, applied by TCRdb to the multiplex PCR reads, yields one record per CDR3 protein. Altogether around 250,000 distinct CDR3 sequences are present, around 19% being singletons, with the ten largest covering about 15%. The same specimen was also included in a second study, on T cells in Graves' hyperthyroidism and ophthalmopathy.

The input for sequencing was peripheral blood mononuclear cells (PBMCs), taken at new diagnosis, from a patient treated with antithyroid drugs. These receptors were collected from a woman in her twenties or thirties with Graves disease.

This clonotype has a count of ten or more. The chain couples TRBV6-1 to TRBJ2-5; 12 positions match TRBD2. The length of the CDR3 is 16 residues. V dropped 4 bases and J dropped 5; count of bases not matched to a gene: 8. Germline CDR1 reads MNHNS; CDR2 reads SASEGT. CDR3 DNA sequence: TGTGCCAGCAGTGCTAGCGGGGGGGCCGGTTGGGAGACCCAGTACTTC. Translation gives CASSASGGAGWETQYF.

Ten or more counts support this clonotype. V gene TRBV28 combines with J gene TRBJ2-3; 7 bases are shared with TRBD1. Germline V lookup: CDR1 MDHEN, CDR2 SYDVKM. V was clipped by 3 bases and J by 4 bases; unmatched bases: 10. This CDR3 has 16 amino acids. The CDR3 region has the DNA TGTGCCAGCAGTTTTCGGTGGGACAGTAGGCCAGATACGCAGTATTTT. As protein: CASSFRWDSRPDTQYF.

This clonotype has a handful of counts. This chain uses TRBV19 with TRBJ1-5, with 7 bases lining up with TRBD1. The CDR3 spans 14 residues. In germline, CDR1 is LNHDA, CDR2 SQIVND (reference sequence). V shed 4 bases, J shed 7 bases, and the junction held 7 bases outside the gene matches. CDR3 amino acids: CASSTLDRAQPQHF. DNA of the CDR3: TGTGCCAGTAGTACCCTCGACAGGGCGCAGCCCCAGCATTTT.

This chain uses TRBV6-2 or TRBV6-3 with TRBJ2-7; 13 bases fit TRBD2. Germline loops: CDR1 MNHEY, CDR2 SVGEGT. J gave up 4 bases and V 6 bases, and 3 bases lay outside the gene matches. CDR3 length: 14 residues. Here the CDR3 DNA reads TGTGCCAGCAGAGGGACTAGCGGGGTTTACGAGCAGTACTTC. Amino acids: CASRGTSGVYEQYF.

This clonotype has a count of ten or more. The chain recombines TRBV20-1 with TRBJ2-3, with 8 bases aligning to TRBD2. V shed 6 bases and J 4 bases; nucleotides not matched to a gene: 9. CDR1 and CDR2 from the germline V gene are DFQATT and SNEGSKA (reference sequence). The length of the CDR3 is 14 residues. CDR3 protein: CSAAAGGGPDTQYF. The CDR3 region has the DNA TGCAGTGCAGCGGCGGGGGGCGGTCCAGATACGCAGTATTTT.

This clonotype showed up many times. The CDR3 reads CASSRQGNSYEQYF. The CDR3 DNA follows: TGTGCCAGCAGCCGACAGGGGAACTCCTACGAGCAGTACTTC. The chain uses TRBV12-3 or TRBV12-4 and TRBJ2-7; 8 bases match TRBD1. V shed 6 bases and J 0 bases; nucleotides not matched to a gene: 4. This CDR3 has 14 amino acids.

At least ten counts were recorded for this clonotype. V is TRBV20-1 and J is TRBJ2-3; tentatively, D is TRBD1 or TRBD2 (5 bases each). The CDR3 is 15 residues long. The V and J ends lost 5 bases and 5 bases respectively, with 20 bases between them. Germline lookup yields CDR1 DFQATT and CDR2 SNEGSKA (reference sequence). The CDR3 coding sequence is TGCAGTGCTGGGACCCCGCCTTTACGGGAAGATACGCAGTATTTT. It yields the protein CSAGTPPLREDTQYF.

The chain is built from TRBV6-1 and TRBJ1-3, with no clear D. Trimming removed 7 bases at V and 0 bases at J, with 19 bases between. The CDR3 consists of 17 residues. Germline assignment: CDR1 MNHNS and CDR2 SASEGT. CDR3 coding DNA: TGTGCCAGCATTCCGGCTAGACGGAGATTCTCTGGAAACACCATATATTTT. Amino acids: CASIPARRRFSGNTIYF.

This clonotype was seen ten or more times. The chain links TRBV2 to TRBJ1-2; D unclear. The CDR3 has 14 residues. Germline assignment: CDR1 SNHLY and CDR2 FYNNEI. Between the trimmed V and J ends, which lost 6 bases and 3 bases, there was a span of 14 bases. CDR3 sequence (DNA): TGTGCCAGCAGAACCGCGGACGGATACTATGGCTACACCTTC. Amino acids: CASRTADGYYGYTF.

This clonotype was counted ten times or more. The chain combines TRBV11-2 with TRBJ1-1; perhaps TRBD1 as D (5 bases). The CDR3 has 15 amino acids. Germline V gives CDR1 SGHAT, CDR2 FQNNGV. Trimming cost V 8 bases and J 0 bases, with 16 bases left between them. Written as DNA, the CDR3 is TGTGCCAGCGGACAACTACCCTGGCTGAACACTGAAGCTTTCTTT. Its translation: CASGQLPWLNTEAFF.

This clonotype is a singleton in its sample. V usage is TRBV18 and J usage is TRBJ2-5; D unresolved. The germline gives CDR1 KGHSH, CDR2 LQKENI. This CDR3 has 13 amino acids. Trimming took off 6 bases at V and 5 bases at J, with 13 bases between the two ends. CDR3 DNA sequence: TGTGCCAGCTCGTCGGGCCTCTCGGAGACCCAGTACTTC. It encodes CASSSGLSETQYF. The full variable domain, completed using reference TRBV18 and TRBJ2-5, is NAGVMQNPRHLVRRRGQEARLRCSPMKGHSHVYWYRQLPEEGLKFMVYLQKENIIDESGMPKERFSAEFPKEGPSILRIQQVVRGDSAAYFCASSSGLSETQYFGPGTRLLVL.

This clonotype was picked up many times. This chain connects TRBV18 to TRBJ1-1; D is possibly TRBD1 (5 bases). CDR1 is KGHSH, CDR2 LQKENI, per germline. The CDR3 loop spans 15 amino acids. V was clipped by 1 base and J by 0 bases, with 9 bases between them. CDR3 residues: CASSPQEGVNTEAFF. The CDR3 DNA reads TGTGCCAGCTCACCACAGGAAGGGGTGAACACTGAAGCTTTCTTT.

This clonotype was observed many times. The genes are TRBV20-1 and TRBJ2-7; 8 bases align to TRBD1. Germline lookup yields CDR1 DFQATT and CDR2 SNEGSKA (reference sequence). The J segment lost 2 bases and the V segment lost 7 bases, leaving 7 bases of the junction unmatched. CDR3 size: 13 residues. In DNA, the CDR3 is TGCAGTGTACCGGGACAGGCCACCTACGAGCAGTACTTC. Translating gives CSVPGQATYEQYF.

The table lists this clonotype with many counts. The chain employs TRBV6-1 and TRBJ1-2; D remains unclear. This CDR3 is built from 15 residues. Per germline, CDR1 MNHNS and CDR2 SASEGT. The V end was cut by 3 bases, the J end by 4 bases, with 15 bases between. The CDR3: CASSDGSPGGYGYTF. The CDR3 bases are TGTGCCAGCAGTGACGGGTCTCCGGGCGGCTATGGCTACACCTTC.

This clonotype was found a few times. The J gene is TRBJ2-7, the V gene TRBV7-2; the D gene could be TRBD1 or TRBD2 (5 bases each). V dropped 2 bases and J dropped 0 bases, with 14 bases sitting between them. The length of the CDR3 is 16 residues. In germline, CDR1 is SGHTA, CDR2 FQGNSA. CDR3 DNA: TGTGCCAGCAGCTTACAGGGAGACAGAATCTCCTACGAGCAGTACTTC. Its protein product is CASSLQGDRISYEQYF.

In regard to this clonotype: A read error is the likely source, as a far larger clone sits one nucleotide away. This chain connects TRBV6-4 to TRBJ1-5; tentatively, D is TRBD1 (6 bases). Germline CDR1 is MRHNA and CDR2 is SNTAGT. The CDR3 runs 17 residues. CDR3 region: CASSYFPETGPNQPQRF. CDR3 nucleotides: TGTGCCAGCAGTTACTTCCCAGAGACAGGCCCCAATCAGCCCCAGCGTTTT.

This clonotype was detected ten times or more. The rearrangement links TRBV12-3 or TRBV12-4 to TRBJ1-1, with 7 positions matching TRBD1. Trimming removed 8 bases from V and 1 base from J; junction bases left unmatched: 13. This CDR3 region has 16 residues. The CDR3 bases are TGTGCCAGCCTCCCCAGGGGGGATCCAGCGAACACTGAAGCTTTCTTT. As protein: CASLPRGDPANTEAFF.

The table lists this clonotype with a count of one. This sequence joins TRBV3-1 and TRBJ2-3; TRBD2 agrees at 12 bases. The J call may not be correct, given that the DNA end is closer to TRBJ2-5. CDR1 LGHDT and CDR2 YNNKEL come from the germline V gene (reference sequence). This CDR3 contains 16 residues. CDR3 DNA: TGTGCCAGCAGCCGAGGTGGACTAGCGGGATCCGGGGCCCAGTACTTC. Amino acid sequence: CASSRGGLAGSGAQYF.

This clonotype was recorded at least ten times. The chain has TRBV24-1 and TRBJ2-1; 13 nucleotides agree with TRBD2. With 2 bases clipped from V and 7 bases from J, the junction kept 13 bases outside the gene matches. The CDR3 has 19 residues. Germline V gene lookup returns CDR1 KGHDR and CDR2 SFDVKD. This CDR3 is CATSDSTLTSGGAGNEQFF. CDR3 nucleotides: TGTGCCACCAGTGATTCCACCCTAACTAGCGGGGGGGCAGGGAATGAGCAGTTCTTC.

CDR3 in DNA: TGTGCCAGCAGCTTAGCACGACTAGCGGCCTACAATGAGCAGTTCTTC. Amino acids: CASSLARLAAYNEQFF. V and J are TRBV7-2 and TRBJ2-1; 9 bases are shared with TRBD2. The length of the CDR3 is 16 residues. CDR1 is SGHTA and CDR2 is FQGNSA in the germline V gene. The J segment lost 2 bases and the V segment lost 0 bases, leaving 2 bases of the junction unmatched.

This clonotype was detected many times. The DNA for the CDR3 is TGTGCCAGCACCCCACCCAGGACAGGGGGTTACGAGCAGTACTTC. It is translated as CASTPPRTGGYEQYF. V usage is TRBV7-2 and J usage is TRBJ2-7, with TRBD1 identical over 10 bases. CDR1 and CDR2 from the germline V gene are SGHTA and FQGNSA. The CDR3 length is 15 residues. V was clipped by 7 bases and J by 4 bases; unmatched bases: 10.

This clonotype occurred a few times. Given a much more abundant clone one base away, this may be a read error. The gene calls are TRBV29-1 and TRBJ1-1; D unclear. From germline, CDR1 is SQVTM and CDR2 ANQGSEA. This CDR3 region has 13 residues. CDR3 sequence: CSVAGVMNTEASF. CDR3 nucleotides: TGCAGCGTTGCTGGGGTCATGAACACTGAAGCTTCCTTT.

In the case of this clonotype: It is likely a read error: a sequence one base away is far more abundant. The chain joins TRBV12-3 or TRBV12-4 to TRBJ2-1; 7 bases agree with TRBD2. V lost 3 bases to trimming and J lost 10 bases; unmatched junction nucleotides: 30. The CDR3 has 21 residues. The CDR3 bases are TGTGCCAGCAGTTTGGCGGGGGATCTCAGAGTTTGCCCAAACCTTGCCTACGAGCAGTTCTTC. Translating gives CASSLAGDLRVCPNLAYEQFF.

This clonotype was recorded many times. The chain is built from TRBV11-2 and TRBJ2-1; tentatively, D is TRBD1 (6 bases). The CDR3 runs to 16 residues. Trimming cost V 3 bases and J 4 bases, with 16 bases left between them. Looked up from germline, CDR1 is SGHAT and CDR2 is FQNNGV. CDR3: CASSFPGSGQYNEQFF. In nucleotides, the CDR3 is TGTGCCAGCAGCTTTCCGGGTTCCGGACAGTACAATGAGCAGTTCTTC.

This clonotype came up many times. The chain combines TRBV19 with TRBJ2-7, with D uncertain. From germline, CDR1 is LNHDA and CDR2 SQIVND (reference sequence). The V gene lost 4 bases and the J gene lost 0 bases, with 16 bases spanning the gap. The CDR3 has 16 residues. Written as DNA, the CDR3 is TGTGCCAGTAGTAACGACTTATCCTACAACTCCTACGAGCAGTACTTC. Translation: CASSNDLSYNSYEQYF.

This clonotype has ten or more counts. The V and J genes are TRBV6-1 and TRBJ1-2, with a possible D match to TRBD1 (5 bases). Germline V gene lookup returns CDR1 MNHNS and CDR2 SASEGT. V was shortened by 5 bases and J by 0 bases, with 13 bases between the two germline ends. CDR3 length equals 15 residues. CDR3 coding DNA: TGTGCCAGCAGTAGGGACTGGGATACTAACTATGGCTACACCTTC. Translated: CASSRDWDTNYGYTF.

The chain joins TRBV4-1 to TRBJ2-1; D remains ambiguous. V shed 0 bases and J shed 11 bases, with 11 bases lying between them. The CDR3 runs 13 residues. Germline V gives CDR1 MGHRA, CDR2 YSYEKL. The CDR3 coding sequence is TGCGCCAGCAGCCAAGAGGATGGCCCTAAGCAGTTCTTC. Translation gives CASSQEDGPKQFF.

In its sample, this clonotype was seen many times. The chain couples TRBV3-1 to TRBJ1-4; D perhaps matches TRBD1 (5 bases). Germline V gene lookup returns CDR1 LGHDT and CDR2 YNNKEL (reference sequence). The CDR3 runs 14 residues. The V end was cut by 5 bases, the J end by 10 bases, with 17 bases between. The CDR3 DNA is TGTGCCAGCAGCGCGGGGTCCGTTGGGGGAAAACTGTTTTTT. Protein product: CASSAGSVGGKLFF.

This chain links TRBV6-1 with TRBJ2-3; no definite D call. Trimming removed 4 bases at V and 0 bases at J, with 11 bases between. Per germline, CDR1 MNHNS and CDR2 SASEGT. The CDR3 extends over 15 amino acids. The CDR3 loop reads CASSVTSGSTDTQYF. The CDR3 DNA reads as TGTGCCAGCAGTGTGACCTCTGGTAGCACAGATACGCAGTATTTT.

The J gene is TRBJ1-5, the V gene TRBV12-3 or TRBV12-4, with 9 bases that match TRBD1. With V trimmed by 5 bases and J by 3 bases, 8 bases remained unmatched. The CDR3 extends over 16 amino acids. The DNA of the CDR3 is TGTGCCAGCAGTCGGCCGGGACAGGGAAACAATCAGCCCCAGCATTTT. This gives the protein CASSRPGQGNNQPQHF.

The CDR3 bases are TGTGCCAGCAGTTACGATATGCCGGCGGGACTAGCGGGAGGTACCTACGAGCAGTACTTC. It is translated as CASSYDMPAGLAGGTYEQYF. The chain uses TRBV6-5 and TRBJ2-7, with 15 bases matching TRBD2. The germline gives CDR1 MNHEY, CDR2 SVGAGI. The CDR3 extends over 20 amino acids. J gave up 2 bases and V 2 bases, and 13 bases lay outside the gene matches.

This clonotype was counted at least ten times. J is TRBJ2-7 and V is TRBV2; D gene uncertain. Per the germline V gene, CDR1 is SNHLY and CDR2 is FYNNEI. Trimming cost V 6 bases and J 3 bases, with 6 bases left between them. The CDR3 is 11 amino acids. CDR3 loop: CASRPYYEQYF. The CDR3 region has the DNA TGTGCCAGCAGGCCTTACTACGAGCAGTACTTC.